This T cell receptor beta chain was identified in a study of shared clonotypes between healthy human individuals. In the naive CD8 group, cells lacked CD45RO and were positively selected for CCR7, so terminally differentiated effector memory CD45RA+ cells were left out. The CDR3 runs 13 residues. V was pared by 7 bases and J by 4 bases, with 14 bases between. In germline, CDR1 is MNHEY, CDR2 SMNVEV (reference sequence). The protocol was immunoSEQ multiplex PCR, while the TCRdb copy is restricted to in-frame clones and leaves out a portion. This table holds roughly 550,000 clones, roughly 95% found once.

The sequence was obtained from a woman in her twenties or thirties in good health. The sample consisted of naive CD8+ T cells sorted from blood. This chain uses TRBV27 with TRBJ2-7; D uncertain. As DNA, the CDR3 is TGTGCCAGCATCCCAGGAAAAGGTTACGAGCAGTACTTC. It codes for CASIPGKGYEQYF.